This entry describes one T cell receptor beta chain. This clone was seen a few times. This clone's antigen is unknown. Base qualities are not recorded, but no much larger clone differs from it by a single base. At one collaborating source in Seattle, patients were enrolled during active infection and were followed longitudinally through the course of disease. The collaborating institutions used their own protocols to collect whole blood in K2EDTA tubes. For TCRbeta analysis, collaborators shipped samples in one of three forms: frozen whole blood, isolated PBMCs, or DNA extracted from either of those sample types. This entry is derived from a study of blood T cell repertoires in COVID-19 (dated by TCRdb to 2018 to 2020). Regarding the complete study: Samples from collaborators originated in the United States, Italy and Spain and spanned both the acute and convalescent phases of COVID-19. The prospective study material was composed of cDNA or gDNA derived from T cells, B-cell-depleted T cells, or PBMCs. Subjects who had been exposed to COVID-19, were actively infected with it, or had recovered from it provided the deeply sampled blood TCRbeta repertoires that made up the dataset. The repertoires were released in a freely available public database meant as a resource for research on the immune response to SARS-CoV-2. Samples came from the ongoing ImmuneRACE study (first 160 participants) plus 1,254 subjects from 6 global collaborators. Sample metadata almost always included a de-identified subject ID, COVID-19 status, age in years and sex. Where HLA class I and class II types were available, the types were taken from metadata supplied by the sample provider, not from assay-based typing.

TCRbeta CDR3 regions were amplified from genomic DNA using the immunoSEQ Assay, a bias-controlled multiplex PCR. The paper's processing steps were these. The number of nucleated cells in each sample was estimated from the amplification of reference gene primers within the assay. To quantify the absolute abundance of each unique TCRbeta CDR3 rearrangement, sequence reads were collapsed and filtered. Productive Simpson clonality was computed per sample as the square root of Simpson's diversity index over productive rearrangements. The table was pulled from immuneACCESS by TCRdb, which kept in-frame rearrangements only. Such tables lose some clones; where checked, under half of the loss comes from unresolved V genes, and the rest has no known cause. V, J and clone size are those of that table, while D and trimming were read from the DNA. The sample table lists over 250,000 clones, approximately 84% of them with a count of one. The ten largest clones take up around 1.6% of the sample.

Counted from cysteine to phenylalanine, this CDR3 has 16 amino acids. Only the CDR3 part of the read is kept: 48 bases, read in frame from the first base. Ends trimmed: V by 5 bases, J by 0 bases; bases unmatched to a gene: 6. According to the germline V gene, CDR1 reads SNHLY and CDR2 reads FYNNEI. What the study reported, not specific to this receptor: The amount of clinical and demographic metadata varied by source and participant and was provided uncurated.

The rearranged chain carries TRBV2 and TRBJ1-4, and TRBD1 aligns with 7 junction nucleotides. The source is a human donor with COVID-19, enrolled during active disease. The donor label of this sample is uncertain. Sequencing was carried out using peripheral blood. The CDR3 protein is CASSRDRPATNEKLFF. The sequenced DNA: TGTGCCAGCAGTAGGGACAGACCTGCAACTAATGAAAAACTGTTTTTT.